This T cell receptor (beta chain) was profiled in a study of OX40 agonist ivuxolimab in advanced cancers. The study, taken as a whole, reports: Among expanded peripheral T cells, antigen specificity went undetermined. Among the lowest peripheral clonal expansion occurred in 0.1-3.0 mg/kg partial responders.

Details on this clone: The antigen is unknown.

CDR3 length: 15 residues. V trimming: 1 base; J trimming: 2 bases; junction bases outside the gene matches: 1. Germline V lookup: CDR1 SEHNR, CDR2 FQNEAQ (reference sequence). Sequenced by immunoSEQ multiplex PCR; TCRdb stores in-frame clones only, minus some. Among about 86,000 clones listed, 70% to 90% were seen once. The chain carries TRBV7-9 and TRBJ2-1; 8 bases match TRBD2. The input for sequencing was CD4+ or CD8+ T cells sorted from blood, taken in a trial of the OX40 agonist ivuxolimab. The clonotype originates from an adult with an advanced solid tumor such as melanoma, head and neck, liver or kidney cancer. CDR3 region: CASSLGGGTYNEQFF. Written as DNA, the CDR3 is TGTGCCAGCAGCTTAGGCGGGGGGACCTACAATGAGCAGTTCTTC.